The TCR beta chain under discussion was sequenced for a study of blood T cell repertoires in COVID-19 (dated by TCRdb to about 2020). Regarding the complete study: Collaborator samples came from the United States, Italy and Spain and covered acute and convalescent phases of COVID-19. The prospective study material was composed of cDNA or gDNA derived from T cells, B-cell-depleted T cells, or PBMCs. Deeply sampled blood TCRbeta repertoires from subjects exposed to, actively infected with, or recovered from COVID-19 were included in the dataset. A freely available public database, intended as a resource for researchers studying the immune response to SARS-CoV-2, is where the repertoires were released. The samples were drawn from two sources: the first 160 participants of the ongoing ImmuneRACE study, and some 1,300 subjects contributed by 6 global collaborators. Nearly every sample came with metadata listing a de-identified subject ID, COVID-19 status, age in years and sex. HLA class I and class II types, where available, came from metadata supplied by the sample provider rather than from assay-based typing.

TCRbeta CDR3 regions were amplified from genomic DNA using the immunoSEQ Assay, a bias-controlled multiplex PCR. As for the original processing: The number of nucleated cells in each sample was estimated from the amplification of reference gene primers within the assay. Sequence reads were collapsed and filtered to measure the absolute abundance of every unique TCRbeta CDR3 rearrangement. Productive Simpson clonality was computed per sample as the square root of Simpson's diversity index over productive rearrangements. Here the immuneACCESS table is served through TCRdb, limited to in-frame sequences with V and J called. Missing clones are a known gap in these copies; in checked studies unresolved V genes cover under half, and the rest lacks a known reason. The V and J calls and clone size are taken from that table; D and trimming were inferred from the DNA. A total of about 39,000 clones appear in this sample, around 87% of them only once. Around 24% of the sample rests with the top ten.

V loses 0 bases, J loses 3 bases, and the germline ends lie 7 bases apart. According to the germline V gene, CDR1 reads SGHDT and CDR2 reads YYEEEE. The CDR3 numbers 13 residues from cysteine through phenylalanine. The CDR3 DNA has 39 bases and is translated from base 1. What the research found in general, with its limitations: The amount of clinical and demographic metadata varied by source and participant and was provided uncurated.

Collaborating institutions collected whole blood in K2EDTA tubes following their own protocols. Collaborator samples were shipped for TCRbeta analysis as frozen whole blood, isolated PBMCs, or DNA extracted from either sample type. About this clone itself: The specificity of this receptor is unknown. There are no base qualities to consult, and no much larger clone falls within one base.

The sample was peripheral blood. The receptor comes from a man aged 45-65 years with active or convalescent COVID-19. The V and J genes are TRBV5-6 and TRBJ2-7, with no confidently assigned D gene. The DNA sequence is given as TGTGCCAGCAGCTTGGAAATGCGCTACGAGCAGTACTTC. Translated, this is CASSLEMRYEQYF.